This T cell receptor (beta chain) is from a study of identical twins. MiXCR, applied by TCRdb to the 5' RACE reads, yields one record per CDR3 protein. This table has roughly 470,000 distinct CDR3 sequences, 13% to 15% appearing once. This clonotype has a count of ten or more. The data also belong to a second study, concerning yellow fever vaccine responses in identical twins.

The clonotype originates from a woman between 18 and 29 years old in good health. Sequencing used CD4+ T cells sorted from blood.

The CDR3 nucleotides are TGCGCCAGCAGCCAAGGGGCCAGCGGGAGCAATGAGCAGTTCTTC. Its translation: CASSQGASGSNEQFF. V and J are TRBV4-1 and TRBJ2-1, with 8 nucleotides matching TRBD2. The germline V gene has CDR1 MGHRA and CDR2 YSYEKL. The CDR3 is made up of 15 amino acids. After removal of 1 base from V and 6 bases from J, the junction contained 5 bases not matched to a gene.